Included here is one TCR beta chain sequence, with context. Original processing methods: By means of reference gene primer amplification, nucleated cell counts were estimated. Sequenced by immunoSEQ multiplex PCR; TCRdb stores in-frame clones only, minus some. V and J calls plus clone size are reproduced from that table; the DNA served to infer D and trimming. Here the sample spans roughly 180,000 clones, roughly 87% being singletons. This specimen comes from a study of blood T cell repertoires in COVID-19. Background on the study: Sites in the United States, Italy and Spain provided acute and convalescent COVID-19 samples.

CDR1 SGHVS and CDR2 FNYEAQ come from the germline V gene. Trimming left V 5 bases short and J 2 bases short, with 3 bases between. This CDR3 region has 11 residues. Each participant's cohort was designated according to participant-reported clinical history. Recovered participants had two consecutive negative NP/OP PCR tests, healthcare professional clearance, or symptom resolution. Source material: PBMCs or T cells enriched from blood (not recorded which). The chain is built from TRBV7-6 and TRBJ2-5; D unresolved. This receptor was identified in a young woman who had recovered from COVID-19. The CDR3 reads CASSQQETQYF. The CDR3 region has the DNA TGTGCCAGCAGCCAACAAGAGACCCAGTACTTC.